This T cell receptor beta chain was found in a study of vaccination effects on CD4 cells after COVID-19. Overall study results and limits: Convalescent patients were scarce in the study, and it lacked early post-infection timepoints.

Turning to this clone: Its antigen is still unknown.

TCRdb's copy holds only in-frame clones and misses some; the assay was immunoSEQ multiplex PCR. The sample has 20,000 to 30,000 clones, roughly 80% seen once; the top ten hold over 7.5%. CD4+ T cells specific for antigen were expanded with viral peptide pools by the ViraFEST assay before sequencing. CD4+ T cell isolation took place after 10 days of culture. All participants had two doses of either the BNT162b2 or mRNA-1273 vaccine. V lost 6 bases, J lost 2 bases, and 17 bases stayed unmatched. The CDR3 sequence is 18 residues long. CDR1 and CDR2 (germline): LNHDA, SQIVND (reference sequence). This sequence originates from a human donor who received a COVID-19 vaccine. The rearrangement uses TRBV19 and TRBJ2-7, with TRBD1 matching over 9 bases. Material: CD4+ T cells from PBMCs cultured with SARS-CoV-2 spike peptides, obtained after COVID-19 vaccination. The CDR3 DNA reads as TGTGCCAGTAGCCGTATCCGCCCGGGACAGGGCCCCCCCTACGAGCAGTACTTC. Translation: CASSRIRPGQGPPYEQYF.